This is a list of T cell receptor beta chains from one sample in a study of blood T cell repertoires in COVID-19. Assay used: immunoSEQ multiplex PCR; TCRdb lists only in-frame clones, some missing. The sample carries approximately 260,000 clones, roughly 90% recorded once. The specimen sequenced was peripheral blood. The receptor source for this set is a woman between 35 and 50 years old who had recovered from COVID-19. The CDR3 runs from the conserved cysteine through the conserved F or W. A D gene is named only where the DNA matches it firmly. Clone size, where shown, is once, few, many, or a class for clones that have expanded.

J gene,D gene,V gene,clone size,CDR3 protein,CDR3 DNA
TRBJ2-2,TRBD1,TRBV13,-,CASSSWPAGQGGRAGELFF,TGTGCCAGCAGCTCTTGGCCTGCGGGACAGGGCGGTAGGGCCGGGGAGCTGTTTTTT
TRBJ2-1,-,TRBV7-3,-,CASSLVGARGDNEQFF,TGTGCCAGCAGCCTGGTGGGGGCTAGAGGAGACAATGAGCAGTTCTTC
TRBJ2-1,TRBD2,TRBV28,-,CASSLVSSGGAADEQFF,TGTGCCAGCAGTTTAGTATCTAGCGGGGGGGCCGCGGATGAGCAGTTCTTC
TRBJ2-5,TRBD1,TRBV9,-,CASSVGGRGRLETQYF,TGTGCCAGCAGCGTAGGGGGCAGGGGGCGATTGGAGACCCAGTACTTC
TRBJ2-5,-,TRBV2,-,CASRVTRGETQYF,TGTGCCAGCAGGGTTACGAGAGGAGAGACCCAGTACTTC
TRBJ1-6,TRBD1,TRBV4-3,-,CASSQDGDRGSPLHF,TGCGCCAGCAGCCAAGACGGAGACAGGGGTTCACCCCTCCACTTT
TRBJ2-1,TRBD2,TRBV7-2,-,CASSSGLAGIFF,TGTGCCAGCAGCTCGGGACTAGCGGGTATTTTCTTC
TRBJ1-2,-,TRBV5-5,-,CASSFAGVDYGYTF,TGTGCCAGCAGCTTTGCAGGCGTCGACTATGGCTACACCTTC
TRBJ2-2,-,TRBV19,-,CASSIGSGELFF,TGTGCCAGTAGTATTGGCTCCGGGGAGCTGTTTTTT
TRBJ2-7,-,TRBV6-6,-,CASNKDGTYEQYF,TGTGCCAGCAACAAGGACGGGACCTACGAGCAGTACTTC
TRBJ2-2,-,TRBV7-2,-,CASSLASSANTGELFF,TGTGCCAGCAGCTTAGCTTCTAGCGCGAACACCGGGGAGCTGTTTTTT
TRBJ2-2,TRBD2,TRBV25-1,-,CASSPGSGSFPGELFF,TGTGCCAGCAGCCCGGGGAGCGGGAGTTTCCCCGGGGAGCTGTTTTTT
TRBJ2-6,-,TRBV12-3/TRBV12-4,-,CASRSSGANVLTF,TGTGCCAGCAGGAGCTCTGGGGCCAACGTCCTGACTTTC
TRBJ2-1,TRBD2,TRBV2,-,CASMTRIAGSRNEQFF,TGTGCCAGCATGACGCGAATAGCGGGGTCTCGTAATGAGCAGTTCTTC
TRBJ2-7,TRBD2,TRBV7-2,-,CASSLDFAGATYEQYF,TGTGCCAGCAGCTTAGACTTCGCGGGAGCCACCTACGAGCAGTACTTC
TRBJ1-5,TRBD1,TRBV28,-,CASSLSRQGTGGYSNQPQHF,TGTGCCAGCAGTTTATCCCGACAGGGGACAGGGGGCTATAGCAATCAGCCCCAGCATTTT
TRBJ2-1,-,TRBV27,-,CASGFYPKQEGEQFF,TGTGCCAGCGGATTTTATCCGAAACAGGAGGGTGAGCAGTTCTTC
TRBJ2-3,TRBD1,TRBV5-1,-,CASSPGQVSTDTQYF,TGCGCCAGCAGCCCAGGACAGGTCAGCACAGATACGCAGTATTTT
TRBJ1-2,TRBD1,TRBV14,few,CASSQGDSFYGYTF,TGTGCCAGCAGCCAAGGGGACAGCTTCTATGGCTACACCTTC
TRBJ2-1,-,TRBV6-5,-,CASSSLALGSYNEQFF,TGTGCCAGCAGTTCCCTAGCGTTGGGTTCCTACAATGAGCAGTTCTTC
TRBJ2-1,-,TRBV30,-,CAWMYLAGSLYNEQFF,TGTGCCTGGATGTATTTGGCGGGGAGCCTCTACAATGAGCAGTTCTTC
TRBJ2-1,-,TRBV7-9,once,CASSLGYLVLNEQFF,TGTGCCAGCAGCTTAGGCTATCTAGTCCTCAATGAGCAGTTCTTC
TRBJ1-2,TRBD1,TRBV29-1,few,CSVDRGLKGYTF,TGCAGCGTTGACAGGGGGCTTAAGGGCTACACCTTC
TRBJ2-1,TRBD1,TRBV7-3,-,CASSLTGTGGDEQFF,TGTGCCAGCAGCTTAACTGGTACAGGGGGCGATGAGCAGTTCTTC
TRBJ2-1,-,TRBV11-2,-,CASTRDRNNEQFF,TGTGCCAGCACAAGAGACAGGAACAATGAGCAGTTCTTC
TRBJ2-7,-,TRBV24-1,-,CATSDPLQDYEQYF,TGTGCCACCAGTGATCCCCTCCAGGACTACGAGCAGTACTTC
TRBJ2-7,-,TRBV19,-,CASSVAVPSYEQYF,TGTGCCAGTAGTGTGGCCGTCCCGTCCTACGAGCAGTACTTC
TRBJ2-3,-,TRBV6-5,-,CASTPPGGGPDTQYF,TGTGCCAGCACGCCACCGGGAGGGGGCCCAGATACGCAGTATTTT
TRBJ2-7,TRBD2,TRBV6-6,-,CASRYGAGGASYEQYF,TGTGCCAGCAGATATGGAGCGGGAGGGGCCTCCTACGAGCAGTACTTC
TRBJ1-4,TRBD1,TRBV19,-,CASRKGALEKLFF,TGTGCCAGCCGCAAGGGGGCGCTTGAAAAACTGTTTTTT
TRBJ1-5,-,TRBV4-2,-,CASSQSDQGYNQPQHF,TGTGCCAGCAGCCAGAGTGATCAGGGCTACAATCAGCCCCAGCATTTT
TRBJ2-5,-,TRBV19,-,CASSMDTQETQYF,TGTGCCAGTAGTATGGACACTCAAGAGACCCAGTACTTC
TRBJ2-7,-,TRBV4-3,-,CASSQVWTIRYEQYF,TGCGCCAGCAGCCAAGTGTGGACAATACGTTACGAGCAGTACTTC
TRBJ2-2,TRBD2,TRBV9,-,CASSDKAGGNTGELFF,TGTGCCAGCAGCGACAAAGCGGGGGGGAACACCGGGGAGCTGTTTTTT
TRBJ2-7,-,TRBV29-1,-,CSVEEFYRGAYEQYF,TGCAGCGTTGAAGAGTTTTATCGGGGGGCGTACGAGCAGTACTTC
TRBJ2-5,TRBD2,TRBV11-2,-,CASSFGGRVETQYF,TGTGCCAGCAGCTTCGGCGGGAGGGTGGAGACCCAGTACTTC
TRBJ2-7,TRBD1,TRBV7-9,-,CASSLIGGTGGYEQYF,TGTGCCAGCAGCTTAATTGGTGGGACAGGGGGCTACGAGCAGTACTTC
TRBJ1-2,TRBD1,TRBV29-1,-,CSGGGTGWGYTF,TGCAGCGGGGGCGGGACAGGATGGGGCTACACCTTC
TRBJ2-1,TRBD2,TRBV6-4,once,CASSDGRGRYNEQFF,TGTGCCAGCAGTGACGGGAGGGGCCGTTACAATGAGCAGTTCTTC
TRBJ2-7,TRBD2,TRBV20-1,-,CSASSRGGVDEQYF,TGCAGTGCTAGTAGCCGCGGGGGTGTAGACGAGCAGTACTTC
TRBJ2-4,-,TRBV19,-,CASSIPGPLVIQYF,TGTGCCAGTAGTATCCCAGGTCCCTTAGTTATTCAGTACTTC
TRBJ1-4,TRBD1,TRBV4-2,once,CASSRRTTGGSSNEKLFF,TGTGCCAGCAGCCGCCGAACGACAGGGGGCAGTTCTAATGAAAAACTGTTTTTT
TRBJ2-4,TRBD2,TRBV2,few,CASSERVAGGPKNIQYF,TGTGCCAGCAGTGAAAGGGTAGCGGGAGGCCCCAAAAACATTCAGTACTTC
TRBJ2-7,-,TRBV4-3,-,CASSQDRLGACKTETSYEQYF,TGCGCCAGCAGCCAAGATCGTCTGGGGGCCTGCAAAACAGAAACCTCCTACGAGCAGTACTTC
TRBJ2-1,-,TRBV2,-,CASSETRGYNEQFF,TGTGCCAGCAGTGAAACCCGGGGGTACAATGAGCAGTTCTTC